Following are 2 T cell receptor beta chains from one sample sequenced in a study of T cells in Graves' hyperthyroidism and ophthalmopathy. It was RNA transcripts that yielded the amplified TCR beta CDR3 regions. In the first-round RT-PCR of the TCR CDR3, the HTBI primer set was used. Each CDR3 protein is one row after TCRdb ran MiXCR on the multiplex PCR reads. This repertoire shows fewer than 750,000 distinct CDR3 sequences, 14% to 15% found once; its top ten account for around 4%. Specimen: blood. The receptors here all came from a woman aged 40 to 50 with Graves' ophthalmopathy.

This clonotype appeared a few times. The chain combines TRBV12-3 or TRBV12-4 with TRBJ2-2; 8 bases line up with TRBD2. This CDR3 has 17 amino acids. The J segment lost 3 bases and the V segment lost 3 bases, leaving 9 bases of the junction unmatched. CDR3 residues: CASSLISGVWDTGELFF. The CDR3 DNA follows: TGTGCCAGCAGTTTGATTAGCGGGGTATGGGACACCGGGGAGCTGTTTTTT.

This clonotype has at least ten counts. The chain combines TRBV28 with TRBJ2-7, with D possibly matching TRBD2 (6 bases). Deletions cut 7 bases from V and 6 bases from J, with 19 bases between. The CDR3 contains 14 residues. Per the germline V gene, CDR1 is MDHEN and CDR2 is SYDVKM. The CDR3 reads CASITGTLGTEQYF. The CDR3, as DNA: TGTGCCAGCATTACCGGGACTCTAGGCACCGAGCAGTACTTC.